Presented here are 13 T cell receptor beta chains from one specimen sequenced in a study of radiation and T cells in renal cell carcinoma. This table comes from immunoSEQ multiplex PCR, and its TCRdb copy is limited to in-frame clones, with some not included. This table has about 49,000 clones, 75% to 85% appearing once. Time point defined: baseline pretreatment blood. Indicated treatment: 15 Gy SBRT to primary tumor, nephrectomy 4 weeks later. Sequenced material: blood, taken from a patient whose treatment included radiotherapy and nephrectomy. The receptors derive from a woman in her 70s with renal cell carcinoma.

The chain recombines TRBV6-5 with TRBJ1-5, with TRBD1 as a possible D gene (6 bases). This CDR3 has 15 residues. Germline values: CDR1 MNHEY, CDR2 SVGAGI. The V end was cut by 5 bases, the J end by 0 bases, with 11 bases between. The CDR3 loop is CASSPGTYSNQPQHF. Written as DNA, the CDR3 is TGTGCCAGCAGTCCCGGGACATATAGCAATCAGCCCCAGCATTTT.

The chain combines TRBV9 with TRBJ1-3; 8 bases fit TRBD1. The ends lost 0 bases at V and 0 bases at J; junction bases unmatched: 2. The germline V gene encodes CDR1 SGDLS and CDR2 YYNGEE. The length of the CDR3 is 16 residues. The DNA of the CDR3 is TGTGCCAGCAGCGTAGGAACAGGGGGCTCTGGAAACACCATATATTTT. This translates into CASSVGTGGSGNTIYF.

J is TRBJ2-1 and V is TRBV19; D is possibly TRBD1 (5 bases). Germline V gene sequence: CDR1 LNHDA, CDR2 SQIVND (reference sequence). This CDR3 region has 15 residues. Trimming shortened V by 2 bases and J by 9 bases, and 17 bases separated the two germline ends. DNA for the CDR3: TGTGCCAGTAGTATACTTCAGGGCTCGCGTGGTGAGCAGTTCTTC. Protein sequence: CASSILQGSRGEQFF.

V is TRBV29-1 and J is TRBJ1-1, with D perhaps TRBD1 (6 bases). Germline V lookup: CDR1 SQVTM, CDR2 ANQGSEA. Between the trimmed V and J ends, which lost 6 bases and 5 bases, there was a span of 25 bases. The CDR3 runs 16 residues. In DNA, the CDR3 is TGCAGCGTCACCGGGGGGGCAGCCCAGGGAGAGACTGAAGCTTTCTTT. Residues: CSVTGGAAQGETEAFF.

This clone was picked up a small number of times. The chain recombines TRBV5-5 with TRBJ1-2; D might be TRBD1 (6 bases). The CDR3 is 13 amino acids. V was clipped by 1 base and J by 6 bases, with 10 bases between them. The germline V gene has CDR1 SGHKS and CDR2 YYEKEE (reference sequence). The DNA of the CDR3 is TGTGCCAGCAGCTTGTGGACAGACGATGGCTACACCTTC. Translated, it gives CASSLWTDDGYTF.

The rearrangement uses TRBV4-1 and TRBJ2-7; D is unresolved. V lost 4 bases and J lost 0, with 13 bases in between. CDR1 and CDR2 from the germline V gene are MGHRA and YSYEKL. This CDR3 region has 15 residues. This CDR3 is CASSPPNSASYEQYF. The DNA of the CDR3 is TGCGCCAGCAGCCCACCCAACTCTGCCTCCTACGAGCAGTACTTC.

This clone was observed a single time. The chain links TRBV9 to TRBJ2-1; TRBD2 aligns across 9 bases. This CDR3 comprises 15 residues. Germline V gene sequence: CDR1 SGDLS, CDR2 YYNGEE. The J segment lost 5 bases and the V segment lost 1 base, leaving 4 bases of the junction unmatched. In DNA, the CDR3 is TGTGCCAGCAGCGTACTTAGCGGGAGCAACAATGAGCAGTTCTTC. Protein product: CASSVLSGSNNEQFF.

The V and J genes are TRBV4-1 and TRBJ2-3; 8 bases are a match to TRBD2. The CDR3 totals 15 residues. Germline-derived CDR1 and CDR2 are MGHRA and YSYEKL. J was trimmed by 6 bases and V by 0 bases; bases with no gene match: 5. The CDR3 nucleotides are TGCGCCAGCAGCCAAGATCGGGGCGGGAGGGATACGCAGTATTTT. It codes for CASSQDRGGRDTQYF.

The CDR3 protein is CASSLGQGVESNYGYTF. CDR3 DNA: TGTGCCAGCAGCTTGGGACAAGGGGTCGAATCTAACTATGGCTACACCTTC. The rearrangement links TRBV4-2 to TRBJ1-2; the D gene is possibly TRBD1 (6 bases). V was pared by 5 bases and J by 0 bases, with 19 bases between. The CDR3 contains 17 residues. CDR1 and CDR2 (germline): LGHNA, YNFKEQ.

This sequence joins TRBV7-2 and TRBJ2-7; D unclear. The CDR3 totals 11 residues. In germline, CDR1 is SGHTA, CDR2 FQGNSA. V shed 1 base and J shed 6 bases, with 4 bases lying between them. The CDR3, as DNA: TGTGCCAGCAGCTTAGTGGGCGAGCAGTACTTC. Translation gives CASSLVGEQYF.

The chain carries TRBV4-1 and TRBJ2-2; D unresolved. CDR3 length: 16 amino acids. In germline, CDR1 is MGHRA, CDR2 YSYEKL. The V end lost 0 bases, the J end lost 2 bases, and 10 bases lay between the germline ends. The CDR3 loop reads CASSQDGQANTGELFF. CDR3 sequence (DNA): TGCGCCAGCAGCCAAGATGGTCAGGCAAACACCGGGGAGCTGTTTTTT.

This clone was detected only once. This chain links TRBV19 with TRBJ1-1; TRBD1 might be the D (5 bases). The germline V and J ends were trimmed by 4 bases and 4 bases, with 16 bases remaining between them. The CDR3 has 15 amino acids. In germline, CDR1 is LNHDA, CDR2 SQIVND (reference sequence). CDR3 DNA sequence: TGTGCCAGTAGTACTGGGGCTGCGGGGAGCACTGAAGCTTTCTTT. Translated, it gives CASSTGAAGSTEAFF.

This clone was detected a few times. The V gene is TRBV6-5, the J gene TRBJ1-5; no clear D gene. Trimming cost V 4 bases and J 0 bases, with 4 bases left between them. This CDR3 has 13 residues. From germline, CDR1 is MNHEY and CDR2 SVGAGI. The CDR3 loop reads CASSLDSNQPQHF. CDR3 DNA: TGTGCCAGCAGTTTAGATAGCAATCAGCCCCAGCATTTT.